Below, 32 T cell receptor beta chains from the same sample are listed, as sequenced in a study of shared clonotypes between healthy human individuals. Method: immunoSEQ multiplex PCR; TCRdb's copy keeps in-frame clones and lacks some. The sample has some 1 million clones, about 77% seen once. The specimen sequenced was memory CD4+ T cells sorted from blood. Subset denoted: CD45RA-negative fraction. These receptors were taken from a young man in good health.

The V and J genes are TRBV5-4 and TRBJ2-2; possible D gene TRBD2, 6 bases. The CDR3 is 15 residues long. Between the trimmed V and J ends, which lost 4 bases and 6 bases, there was a span of 16 bases. Germline CDR1 SGHNT, CDR2 YYREEE (reference sequence). In DNA, the CDR3 is TGTGCCAGCAGCCTCTCGGGGGAGGTGGCCGGGGAGCTGTTTTTT. Translation: CASSLSGEVAGELFF.

The sample holds one count of this clone. The chain carries TRBV7-2 and TRBJ2-1, with D hard to call. From germline, CDR1 is SGHTA and CDR2 FQGNSA. This CDR3 has 14 amino acids. The germline V and J ends were trimmed by 1 base and 5 bases, with 9 bases remaining between them. CDR3 nucleotide sequence: TGTGCCAGCAGCTTAGTAGGCAGCGACAATGAGCAGTTCTTC. Protein sequence: CASSLVGSDNEQFF.

CDR3 amino acids: CASSLGSSTRETQYF. The CDR3 DNA sequence: TGTGCCAGCAGCTTAGGGTCCAGCACAAGAGAGACCCAGTACTTC. The chain has TRBV7-8 and TRBJ2-5; D ambiguous. Germline loops: CDR1 SGHVS, CDR2 FQNEAQ. CDR3 length equals 15 residues. Deletions cut 1 base from V and 4 bases from J, with 13 bases between.

V is TRBV6-5 and J is TRBJ1-1, with 8 nucleotides matching TRBD1. Germline V lookup: CDR1 MNHEY, CDR2 SVGAGI. Unmatched junction bases numbered 8, after V lost 6 bases and J lost 2 bases. The CDR3 extends over 15 amino acids. DNA of the CDR3: TGTGCCAGCAGCTCGCCGGGACAGGTAAACACTGAAGCTTTCTTT. Amino acid sequence: CASSSPGQVNTEAFF.

The V gene is TRBV30, the J gene TRBJ1-5, with 9 bases aligning to TRBD1. The CDR3 covers 15 residues. Unmatched junction bases numbered 9, after V lost 2 bases and J lost 7 bases. Germline V lookup: CDR1 GTSNPN, CDR2 SVGIG (reference sequence). For the CDR3, the DNA is TGTGCCTGGAGTCCTCCGACAGGGGGGATGCAGCCCCAGCATTTT. Translating gives CAWSPPTGGMQPQHF.

The chain links TRBV7-9 to TRBJ2-5; 10 bases line up with TRBD1. V was clipped by 6 bases and J by 2 bases; unmatched bases: 12. CDR1 is SEHNR and CDR2 is FQNEAQ in the germline V gene (reference sequence). CDR3 size: 17 residues. The CDR3 sequence is CASRAGQGRGRQETQYF. For the CDR3, the DNA is TGTGCCAGCAGGGCGGGACAGGGGCGCGGCCGTCAAGAGACCCAGTACTTC.

J is TRBJ2-2 and V is TRBV7-8; TRBD1 is a possible D gene (6 bases). This CDR3 has 17 residues. V gave up 5 bases and J gave up 3 bases, with 19 bases separating them. Looked up from germline, CDR1 is SGHVS and CDR2 is FQNEAQ. Written as DNA, the CDR3 is TGTGCCAGCAGCCCTAGAGGTACAGGGACGGACACCGGGGAGCTGTTTTTT. This translates into CASSPRGTGTDTGELFF. The full variable domain, rest sourced from reference TRBV7-8 and TRBJ2-2, is GAGVSQSPRYKVAKRGQDVALRCDPISGHVSLFWYQQALGQGPEFLTYFQNEAQLDKSGLPSDRFFAERPEGSVSTLKIQRTQQEDSAVYLCASSPRGTGTDTGELFFGEGSRLTVL.

This chain joins TRBV5-1 and TRBJ2-2, with 8 bases aligning to TRBD2. CDR1 is SGHRS and CDR2 is YFSETQ in the germline V gene. After removal of 2 bases from V and 0 bases from J, the junction contained 3 bases not matched to a gene. The CDR3 is 16 residues long. For the CDR3, the DNA is TGCGCCAGCAGCTTATTAGCGGGGACGAACACCGGGGAGCTGTTTTTT. Protein sequence: CASSLLAGTNTGELFF.

In its sample, this clone was seen once. The V and J genes are TRBV19 and TRBJ2-3, with D hard to call. This CDR3 is built from 13 residues. Trimming removed 6 bases at V and 2 bases at J, with 9 bases between. The germline V gene encodes CDR1 LNHDA and CDR2 SQIVND (reference sequence). CDR3 nucleotides: TGTGCCAGTAGCGGAACTTTCACAGATACGCAGTATTTT. Translation gives CASSGTFTDTQYF.

This sequence joins TRBV6-4 and TRBJ1-1; D remains unclear. CDR3 length: 14 residues. Trimming left V 2 bases short and J 4 bases short, with 11 bases between. Germline CDR1 and CDR2: MRHNA and SNTAGT. Here the CDR3 reads CASSDPQQATEAFF. CDR3 bases: TGTGCCAGCAGTGACCCGCAGCAGGCCACTGAAGCTTTCTTT.

The rearrangement uses TRBV7-2 and TRBJ2-1, with 7 bases fitting TRBD2. CDR1 SGHTA and CDR2 FQGNSA come from the germline V gene. The V gene end was trimmed by 4 bases and the J gene end by 2 bases; junction bases not matched to a gene: 2. The CDR3 totals 14 residues. The CDR3 sequence is CASSWGGTYNEQFF. CDR3 in DNA: TGTGCCAGCAGCTGGGGGGGGACCTACAATGAGCAGTTCTTC.

This chain links TRBV29-1 with TRBJ1-2; 8 positions match TRBD1. Trimming at V came to 7 bases and at J to 2 bases, leaving 15 bases not matched to a gene. This CDR3 has 16 amino acids. CDR1 is SQVTM, CDR2 ANQGSEA, per germline. CDR3 in amino acids: CSAARRGDRGNYGYTF. The CDR3 bases are TGCAGCGCCGCCCGGAGGGGTGACAGGGGCAACTATGGCTACACCTTC.

The chain combines TRBV19 with TRBJ1-5, with 11 positions matching TRBD1. J was trimmed by 4 bases and V by 3 bases; bases with no gene match: 8. The CDR3 runs to 17 residues. Per the germline V gene, CDR1 is LNHDA and CDR2 is SQIVND (reference sequence). The DNA for the CDR3 is TGTGCCAGTAGTATCCAAGGGACAGGGGGAAAAAATCAGCCCCAGCATTTT. Amino acids: CASSIQGTGGKNQPQHF.

The gene calls are TRBV19 and TRBJ2-3; TRBD2 matches at 7 bases. There are 14 residues in the CDR3. Germline CDR1 is LNHDA and CDR2 is SQIVND (reference sequence). The junction had 4 bases not matched to a gene; V was cut back by 7 bases and J by 0 bases. CDR3 nucleotides: TGTGCCAGTACTAGCGGATATAGCACAGATACGCAGTATTTT. Its protein product is CASTSGYSTDTQYF.

This chain joins TRBV28 and TRBJ1-2; 8 bases agree with TRBD1. The CDR3 runs 15 residues. Germline V CDR1 and CDR2: MDHEN, SYDVKM. With V trimmed by 7 bases and J by 8 bases, 15 bases remained unmatched. CDR3: CASIIRRGQGGGYTF. The DNA of the CDR3 is TGTGCCAGCATCATCAGGCGAGGACAGGGCGGCGGCTACACCTTC.

V and J are TRBV25-1 and TRBJ2-2; 12 nucleotides match TRBD2. Trimming cost V 8 bases and J 0 bases; bases outside gene matches: 4. This CDR3 is built from 16 residues. Germline V lookup: CDR1 MGHDK, CDR2 SYGVNS. The CDR3 DNA sequence: TGTGCCAGCTTCGGACTAGCGGGGACGAACACCGGGGAGCTGTTTTTT. Encoded protein: CASFGLAGTNTGELFF.

The chain couples TRBV29-1 to TRBJ1-4; D perhaps matches TRBD1 (5 bases). This CDR3 has 12 residues. Trimming took off 6 bases at V and 7 bases at J, with 12 bases between the two ends. The germline V gene encodes CDR1 SQVTM and CDR2 ANQGSEA. The CDR3 is CSVRRGSEKLFF. CDR3 nucleotides: TGCAGCGTCCGAAGGGGAAGTGAAAAACTGTTTTTT.

The V and J genes are TRBV5-6 and TRBJ2-5; 8 bases align to TRBD2. J lost 8 bases, V lost 1 base, and 7 bases had no gene match. Germline V gene data show CDR1 as SGHDT and CDR2 as YYEEEE. There are 14 residues in the CDR3. The CDR3 spells CASSLYNGGATQYF. The CDR3 coding sequence is TGTGCCAGCAGCTTGTATAACGGGGGGGCAACCCAGTACTTC.

This sequence joins TRBV7-2 and TRBJ2-2, with TRBD2 identical over 10 bases. Looked up from germline, CDR1 is SGHTA and CDR2 is FQGNSA. The CDR3 totals 15 residues. V lost 5 bases, J lost 2 bases, and 2 bases stayed unmatched. CDR3 sequence reads: CASSRTSGNTGELFF. The CDR3 DNA sequence: TGTGCCAGCAGCCGGACTAGCGGCAACACCGGGGAGCTGTTTTTT.

The chain recombines TRBV18 with TRBJ1-5; 8 bases line up with TRBD1. The CDR3 contains 14 residues. After removal of 3 bases from V and 7 bases from J, the junction contained 5 bases not matched to a gene. Germline CDR1 reads KGHSH; CDR2 reads LQKENI. CDR3 nucleotide sequence: TGTGCCAGCTCACCTCAGACAGGGGAGCAGCCCCAGCATTTT. Its protein is CASSPQTGEQPQHF.

The chain recombines TRBV6-5 with TRBJ1-6; no definite D call. The CDR3 length is 12 residues. Germline CDR1 reads MNHEY; CDR2 reads SVGAGI. The V and J ends lost 2 bases and 13 bases respectively, with 9 bases between them. The CDR3 DNA is TGTGCCAGCAGTTACGGGAGTCGGCCCCTCCACTTT. This gives the protein CASSYGSRPLHF.

The rearrangement joins TRBV6-1 to TRBJ1-6; D unresolved. CDR1 is MNHNS and CDR2 is SASEGT in the germline V gene. The CDR3 covers 16 residues. V dropped 4 bases and J dropped 0 bases, with 10 bases sitting between them. The CDR3 loop reads CASSGMPSSYNSPLHF. The CDR3 coding sequence is TGTGCCAGCAGTGGTATGCCAAGCTCCTATAATTCACCCCTCCACTTT.

The CDR3 here is CASSGTSGSMYEQYF. For the CDR3, the DNA is TGTGCCAGCAGTGGCACTAGCGGGAGTATGTACGAGCAGTACTTC. This chain links TRBV2 with TRBJ2-7; 11 bases match TRBD2. The CDR3 is made up of 15 amino acids. From germline, CDR1 is SNHLY and CDR2 FYNNEI. Trimming took 4 bases from V and 4 from J; bases not matched to a gene: 6.

This rearrangement joins TRBV7-3 to TRBJ2-6; D gene ambiguous. V dropped 4 bases and J dropped 0 bases, with 7 bases sitting between them. In germline, CDR1 is SGHTA, CDR2 FQGTGA. The CDR3 is 15 residues long. CDR3 region: CASSSGTSGANVLTF. The CDR3 coding sequence is TGTGCCAGCAGCTCCGGCACCTCTGGGGCCAACGTCCTGACTTTC.

The chain uses TRBV2 and TRBJ2-6; TRBD1 agrees at 9 bases. CDR1 and CDR2 from the germline V gene are SNHLY and FYNNEI. The CDR3 runs 16 residues. Trimming took 6 bases from V and 4 from J; bases not matched to a gene: 7. This CDR3 reads CASSLQGARGANVLTF. In DNA, the CDR3 is TGTGCCAGCAGCCTACAGGGGGCTCGAGGGGCCAACGTCCTGACTTTC.

The gene calls are TRBV9 and TRBJ2-2, with D perhaps TRBD1 or TRBD2 (5 bases each). The CDR3 has 14 amino acids. Per the germline V gene, CDR1 is SGDLS and CDR2 is YYNGEE. V shed 3 bases and J shed 5 bases, with 11 bases lying between them. The CDR3 nucleotides are TGTGCCAGCAGCGCGGGGCTAGAAACCGGGGAGCTGTTTTTT. This encodes CASSAGLETGELFF.

The gene calls are TRBV6-5 and TRBJ1-4; TRBD1 aligns across 7 bases. Germline V gene lookup returns CDR1 MNHEY and CDR2 SVGAGI. The CDR3 covers 13 residues. V lost 6 bases to trimming and J lost 4 bases; unmatched junction nucleotides: 2. CDR3 amino acids: CASRRQGNEKLFF. The CDR3 coding sequence is TGTGCCAGCAGACGACAGGGTAATGAAAAACTGTTTTTT.

In this sample, this clone turned up a few times. V and J are TRBV9 and TRBJ2-7, with 9 bases that match TRBD1. The J segment lost 8 bases and the V segment lost 0 bases, leaving 9 bases of the junction unmatched. CDR3 size: 15 residues. Germline V CDR1 and CDR2: SGDLS, YYNGEE. The DNA of the CDR3 is TGTGCCAGCAGCGTAGGCGGGACAGGGATCAGTCAGCAGTACTTC. Protein: CASSVGGTGISQQYF.

The chain links TRBV5-6 to TRBJ2-5; no clear D. The V end lost 1 base, the J end lost 1 base, and 8 bases lay between the germline ends. Germline V gene lookup returns CDR1 SGHDT and CDR2 YYEEEE. The CDR3 runs to 14 residues. CDR3 coding DNA: TGTGCCAGCAGCTTGTTTCGACTCCAAGAGACCCAGTACTTC. Protein product: CASSLFRLQETQYF.

The chain couples TRBV2 to TRBJ1-4, with 9 positions matching TRBD1. Trimming at V came to 8 bases and at J to 8 bases, leaving 9 bases not matched to a gene. The CDR3 spans 14 residues. Germline loops: CDR1 SNHLY, CDR2 FYNNEI. CDR3 residues: CASGQPGQGEKLFF. Here the CDR3 DNA reads TGTGCCAGCGGTCAACCGGGACAGGGCGAAAAACTGTTTTTT.

Only one count was recorded for this clone. The chain couples TRBV12-5 to TRBJ2-1; 13 nucleotides line up with TRBD2. The CDR3 extends over 15 amino acids. The V and J ends lost 4 bases and 7 bases, in that order; junction bases with no gene match: 4. Germline assignment: CDR1 LGHNT and CDR2 FRNRAP. The CDR3 here is CASGSGLAGHNEQFF. DNA of the CDR3: TGTGCTAGTGGTTCGGGACTAGCGGGACATAATGAGCAGTTCTTC.

The V call is TRBV7-3, the J call TRBJ2-1; 8 bases fit TRBD2. CDR3 length: 14 amino acids. V lost 5 bases, J lost 7 bases, and 7 bases stayed unmatched. Per germline, CDR1 SGHTA and CDR2 FQGTGA. The CDR3 reads CASSLFAGGNEQFF. The CDR3 DNA reads TGTGCCAGCAGCCTCTTCGCGGGGGGAAATGAGCAGTTCTTC.